This T cell receptor (beta chain) was profiled in a study of T cells in women clearing cervical HPV infection. Study as a whole: For cases, blood was sampled a median approximately 150 days after lesion detection, interquartile range about 80 to 220 days.

Germline trimming cut 1 base from V and 1 base from J; bases unmatched to any gene: 4. This CDR3 comprises 15 residues. Per the germline V gene, CDR1 is SGHDT and CDR2 is YYEEEE. Sequencing was performed with immunoSEQ multiplex PCR; in TCRdb, only in-frame clones are kept and a portion is missing. Its table records about 26,000 clones. As regards this clone: The read ends 3 residues early relative to the CDR3; the germline J gene fills the gap.

The sample consisted of blood buffy coat. The source of this sequence is a woman between 18 and 75 years old with a cervical HPV16 infection that either progressed to CIN3+ or cleared (not recorded which). V and J are TRBV5-6 and TRBJ1-1, with 7 bases identical to TRBD1. The covered CDR3 bases are TGTGCCAGCAGCTTGCTCGACAGGGAGAACACTGAA. It is translated as CASSLLDRENTE. The CDR3 as a whole reads CASSLLDRENTEAFF.